The 24 T cell receptor beta chains in this list originate from one sample, sequenced in a study of cytomegalovirus exposure and HLA in healthy donors. The PCR made use of 60 Vbeta and 13 Jbeta primers. Sequenced by immunoSEQ multiplex PCR; TCRdb stores in-frame clones only, minus some. This table holds 40,000 to 50,000 clones. Sequencing was performed on PBMCs. These receptors were collected from a woman in her thirties in good health and CMV-seronegative.

CDR3 sequence (DNA): TGCGCCAGCAGCCTCCCATCCACCGGGACAGGGGGGAGGTATGGCTACACCTTC. Amino acids: CASSLPSTGTGGRYGYTF. The gene calls are TRBV4-1 and TRBJ1-2; 11 nucleotides match TRBD1. V dropped 4 bases and J dropped 5; count of bases not matched to a gene: 15. CDR3 size: 18 residues. Germline lookup yields CDR1 MGHRA and CDR2 YSYEKL.

The V gene is TRBV2, the J gene TRBJ2-3, with 9 bases that match TRBD1. The CDR3 length is 14 residues. V gave up 4 bases and J gave up 3 bases; unmatched junction bases: 2. Germline V CDR1 and CDR2: SNHLY, FYNNEI. CDR3 in DNA: TGTGCCAGCAGTGCCGACAGGGGGACAGATACGCAGTATTTT. It translates to CASSADRGTDTQYF.

The chain uses TRBV18 and TRBJ1-1; no firm D call. The CDR3 loop spans 14 amino acids. V lost 2 bases, J lost 2 bases, and 9 bases lay in between. Germline CDR1 reads KGHSH; CDR2 reads LQKENI. Written as DNA, the CDR3 is TGTGCCAGCTCACCATTCGACACAAACACTGAAGCTTTCTTT. This encodes CASSPFDTNTEAFF.

The genes are TRBV30 and TRBJ1-2; D gene unclear. V lost 5 bases to trimming and J lost 2 bases, with 15 bases between them. Germline-derived CDR1 and CDR2 are GTSNPN and SVGIG (reference sequence). This CDR3 comprises 14 residues. The CDR3 DNA is TGTGCCTGGGGCGGGGAAGAAATCAACTATGGCTACACCTTC. It translates to CAWGGEEINYGYTF.

The chain carries TRBV5-3 and TRBJ2-2; TRBD2 matches 7 bases. TRBV5-3 is designated an ORF whose function remains uncertain. This CDR3 spans 17 amino acids. Losses at the gene ends were 3 bases for V and 5 bases for J; bases not matched to a gene: 13. CDR3 loop: CARSWGWWREWTGELFF. The CDR3 DNA reads as TGTGCCAGAAGCTGGGGTTGGTGGCGGGAGTGGACCGGGGAGCTGTTTTTT.

The V and J genes are TRBV29-1 and TRBJ2-5, with TRBD1 as a possible D gene (6 bases). V lost 4 bases and J 5 bases, leaving 11 bases between the germline ends. Germline CDR1 is SQVTM and CDR2 is ANQGSEA. This CDR3 has 12 amino acids. CDR3 loop: CSVATGKETQYF. The DNA of the CDR3 is TGCAGCGTTGCTACAGGGAAGGAGACCCAGTACTTC.

The gene calls are TRBV7-2 and TRBJ1-5, with D possibly being TRBD1 (6 bases). Trimming cost V 4 bases and J 7 bases, with 14 bases left between them. Germline-derived CDR1 and CDR2 are SGHTA and FQGNSA. The CDR3 is made up of 14 amino acids. CDR3 loop: CASSSPGVGQPQHF. In DNA form, the CDR3 reads TGTGCCAGCAGCTCACCAGGGGTAGGCCAGCCCCAGCATTTT. The complete variable domain, with remaining parts taken from reference TRBV7-2 and TRBJ1-5, reads GAGVSQSPSNKVTEKGKDVELRCDPISGHTALYWYRQSLGQGLEFLIYFQGNSAPDKSGLPSDRFSAERTGGSVSTLTIQRTQQEDSAVYLCASSSPGVGQPQHFGDGTRLSIL.

The rearrangement links TRBV5-4 to TRBJ2-7; tentatively, D is TRBD2 (6 bases). Trimming removed 4 bases at V and 0 bases at J, with 14 bases between. This CDR3 contains 15 residues. CDR1 SGHNT and CDR2 YYREEE come from the germline V gene (reference sequence). CDR3 loop: CASSPGTPSSYEQYF. Written as DNA, the CDR3 is TGTGCCAGCAGCCCCGGGACTCCCAGCTCCTACGAGCAGTACTTC.

The chain recombines TRBV7-6 with TRBJ2-7, with 9 bases lining up with TRBD2. With V trimmed by 5 bases and J by 6 bases, 14 bases remained unmatched. This CDR3 comprises 16 residues. Germline values: CDR1 SGHVS, CDR2 FNYEAQ. The CDR3 bases are TGTGCCAGCAGCCCGAGGGGGGCGGGAGGGGTCTCCGAGCAGTACTTC. Its translation: CASSPRGAGGVSEQYF.

V gene TRBV10-2 combines with J gene TRBJ1-5; 7 positions agree with TRBD1. V lost 6 bases and J lost 0; bases outside the gene matches: 14. CDR1 is WSHSY and CDR2 is SAAADI in the germline V gene. CDR3 length: 18 residues. CDR3: CASRSGTEGLYSNQPQHF. The CDR3 DNA sequence: TGCGCCAGCAGGAGTGGGACAGAGGGCCTCTATAGCAATCAGCCCCAGCATTTT.

V and J are TRBV27 and TRBJ2-5; possible D gene TRBD1, 6 bases. V dropped 0 bases and J dropped 2 bases, with 16 bases sitting between them. Germline CDR1 MNHEY, CDR2 SMNVEV (reference sequence). This CDR3 contains 17 residues. The CDR3 is CASSLSYREWVQETQYF. The CDR3 DNA is TGTGCCAGCAGTTTATCCTACAGGGAATGGGTACAAGAGACCCAGTACTTC.

This chain connects TRBV27 to TRBJ2-7; possibly TRBD1 for D (6 bases). This CDR3 is 14 amino acids long. The germline V gene encodes CDR1 MNHEY and CDR2 SMNVEV (reference sequence). With 5 bases removed from V and 0 bases from J, the gap between germline ends came to 11 bases. The CDR3 bases are TGTGCCAGCAGTCCACGGGACATCTCCTACGAGCAGTACTTC. It codes for CASSPRDISYEQYF.

The genes are TRBV4-1 and TRBJ2-7; possibly TRBD2 for D (7 bases). V was pared by 2 bases and J by 4 bases, with 18 bases between. The CDR3 extends over 16 amino acids. In germline, CDR1 is MGHRA, CDR2 YSYEKL. CDR3 sequence: CASSQWTAGLRYEQYF. For the CDR3, the DNA is TGCGCCAGCAGCCAATGGACAGCGGGACTCCGTTACGAGCAGTACTTC.

The rearrangement joins TRBV4-2 to TRBJ1-3; D is ambiguous. CDR3 size: 16 residues. The germline V gene encodes CDR1 LGHNA and CDR2 YNFKEQ. Trimming stripped 0 bases from V and 0 bases from J, with 9 bases between. CDR3 sequence (DNA): TGTGCCAGCAGCCAAGAAGAGGCCAACTCTGGAAACACCATATATTTT. It codes for CASSQEEANSGNTIYF.

The chain is built from TRBV7-9 and TRBJ2-1; 7 bases fit TRBD2. The CDR3 is 17 amino acids. In germline, CDR1 is SEHNR, CDR2 FQNEAQ (reference sequence). The trim removed 4 bases at V and 5 bases at J, leaving 14 bases unmatched. CDR3: CASSYMGLSLSNNEQFF. The CDR3 nucleotides read TGTGCCAGCAGCTATATGGGACTATCCCTCTCGAACAATGAGCAGTTCTTC.

The chain couples TRBV28 to TRBJ1-1; no definite D call. The ends were cut back, 7 bases at V and 11 bases at J, with 20 bases in the middle. The CDR3 extends over 13 amino acids. Germline CDR1 and CDR2: MDHEN and SYDVKM. The CDR3 DNA is TGTGCCAGCACCCTACTGGGGTTGGGAGGCGCTTTCTTT. Translated, it gives CASTLLGLGGAFF.

J is TRBJ2-2 and V is TRBV29-1, with 7 bases aligning to TRBD2. The CDR3 loop spans 16 amino acids. The V segment lost 7 bases and the J segment 2 bases; nucleotides outside the gene matches: 13. Germline CDR1 is SQVTM and CDR2 is ANQGSEA. The CDR3 loop reads CSAQFGGTHNTGELFF. In DNA form, the CDR3 reads TGCAGCGCCCAGTTCGGGGGGACCCACAACACCGGGGAGCTGTTTTTT.

The V call is TRBV19, the J call TRBJ2-1; 7 bases are a match to TRBD2. The CDR3 has 13 amino acids. Germline V gene sequence: CDR1 LNHDA, CDR2 SQIVND (reference sequence). V lost 9 bases to trimming and J lost 2 bases; unmatched junction nucleotides: 4. The CDR3 DNA reads as TGTGCCAGCCGACTAGCCGCCTACAATGAGCAGTTCTTC. This translates into CASRLAAYNEQFF.

The gene calls are TRBV4-1 and TRBJ2-7; TRBD2 matches at 11 bases. J was trimmed by 6 bases and V by 3 bases; bases with no gene match: 13. This CDR3 comprises 17 residues. Germline CDR1 is MGHRA and CDR2 is YSYEKL. The DNA for the CDR3 is TGCGCCAGCAGCCAGGGGGGACTAGCGGAACCCGGGCTCGAGCAGTACTTC. Translated: CASSQGGLAEPGLEQYF.

V gene TRBV6-6 combines with J gene TRBJ1-5; 7 positions agree with TRBD1. Germline assignment: CDR1 MNHNY and CDR2 SVGAGI (reference sequence). The V gene end was trimmed by 7 bases and the J gene end by 1 base; junction bases not matched to a gene: 7. The CDR3 has 15 residues. CDR3 sequence reads: CASTHSDRSNQPQHF. In DNA, the CDR3 is TGTGCCAGCACACACTCGGACAGGAGCAATCAGCCCCAGCATTTT.

The chain carries TRBV7-2 and TRBJ2-7; weak D call: TRBD2 (5 bases). Between the trimmed V and J ends, which lost 4 bases and 5 bases, there was a span of 15 bases. Germline CDR1 and CDR2: SGHTA and FQGNSA. This CDR3 is built from 14 residues. The CDR3: CASSSPEEWDEQYF. The CDR3 region has the DNA TGTGCCAGCAGCTCACCGGAGGAGTGGGACGAGCAGTACTTC.

The chain uses TRBV15 and TRBJ2-7; 7 bases align to TRBD1. V lost 3 bases to trimming and J lost 3 bases; unmatched junction nucleotides: 11. CDR1 and CDR2 from the germline V gene are LNHNV and YYDKDF (reference sequence). There are 16 residues in the CDR3. Here the CDR3 DNA reads TGTGCCACCAGCAGCCCTAGACAGGGAGCACACTACGAGCAGTACTTC. Translation: CATSSPRQGAHYEQYF.

The J gene is TRBJ1-2, the V gene TRBV15, with a possible D match to TRBD1 (5 bases). The CDR3 is 16 residues long. V lost 1 base to trimming and J lost 1 base, with 13 bases between them. Germline loops: CDR1 LNHNV, CDR2 YYDKDF (reference sequence). CDR3 nucleotide sequence: TGTGCCACCAGCAGAGCTCCCCGCCAGGGTAACTATGGCTACACCTTC. Its protein product is CATSRAPRQGNYGYTF.

The gene calls are TRBV29-1 and TRBJ2-1; 10 bases map to TRBD2. Unmatched junction bases numbered 4, after V lost 1 base and J lost 7 bases. The CDR3 contains 14 residues. Germline assignment: CDR1 SQVTM and CDR2 ANQGSEA. CDR3 in amino acids: CSVEGLAGVNEQFF. The CDR3 DNA reads as TGCAGCGTTGAAGGTCTAGCGGGAGTTAATGAGCAGTTCTTC.